This TCR beta chain was profiled in a study of blood T cell repertoires in COVID-19. Some clones are missing from TCRdb's copy, which holds only in-frame ones; the method was immunoSEQ multiplex PCR. The table includes over 250,000 clones, about 88% detected once. A remark on this clone: This specimen includes other DNA sequences encoding the same CDR3.

V gave up 6 bases and J gave up 2 bases; unmatched junction bases: 3. The CDR3 is 13 residues long. The chain uses TRBV12-3 or TRBV12-4 and TRBJ1-2; 7 nucleotides line up with TRBD1. The sequence was collected from a woman between 40 and 55 years old who had recovered from COVID-19. The sequencing sample was made of peripheral blood. This chain's CDR3 is CASSPQGNYGYTF. CDR3 DNA: TGTGCCAGCAGCCCACAGGGGAACTATGGCTACACCTTC.